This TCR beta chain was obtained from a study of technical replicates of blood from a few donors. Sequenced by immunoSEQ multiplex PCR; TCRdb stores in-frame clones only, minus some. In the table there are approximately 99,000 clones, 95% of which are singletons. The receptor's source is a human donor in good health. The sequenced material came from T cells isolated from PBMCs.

This CDR3 reads CASSSTRVGQGNTIYF. As DNA, the CDR3 is TGTGCCAGCAGCTCGACCCGGGTGGGACAGGGAAACACCATATATTTT. The rearrangement links TRBV7-8 to TRBJ1-3; TRBD1 agrees at 7 bases. Germline-derived CDR1 and CDR2 are SGHVS and FQNEAQ. The CDR3 contains 16 residues. The trim removed 4 bases at V and 4 bases at J, leaving 10 bases unmatched.